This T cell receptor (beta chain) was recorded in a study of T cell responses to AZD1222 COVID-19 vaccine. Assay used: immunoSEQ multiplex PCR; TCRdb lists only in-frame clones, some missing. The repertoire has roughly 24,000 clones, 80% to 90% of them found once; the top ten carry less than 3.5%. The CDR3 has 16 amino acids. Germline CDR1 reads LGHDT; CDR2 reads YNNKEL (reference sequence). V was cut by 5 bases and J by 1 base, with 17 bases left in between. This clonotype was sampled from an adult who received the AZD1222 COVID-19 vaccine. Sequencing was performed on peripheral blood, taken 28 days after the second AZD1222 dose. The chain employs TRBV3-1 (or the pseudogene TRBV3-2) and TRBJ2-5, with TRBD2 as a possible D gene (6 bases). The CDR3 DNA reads TGTGCCAGCAGCTCCCAATGGGCCGGGGGCCAAGAGACCCAGTACTTC. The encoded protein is CASSSQWAGGQETQYF.